The present TCR beta chain was sequenced within a study of cytomegalovirus exposure and HLA in healthy donors. The CDR3 covers 13 residues. CDR1 and CDR2 (germline): SGHRS, YFSETQ. Trimming took 2 bases from V and 6 from J, leaving 10 bases between them. Clones were read by immunoSEQ multiplex PCR, and TCRdb kept only the in-frame ones, dropping some. The data hold some 100,000 clones, with approximately 90% observed a single time. This chain links TRBV5-1 with TRBJ2-3; D gene unclear. Material for sequencing was PBMCs. The receptor's source is a man between 18 and 29 years old in good health and CMV-seropositive. CDR3 sequence (DNA): TGCGCCAGCAGCTTTGGAGCCTGGGATACGCAGTATTTT. This gives the protein CASSFGAWDTQYF.